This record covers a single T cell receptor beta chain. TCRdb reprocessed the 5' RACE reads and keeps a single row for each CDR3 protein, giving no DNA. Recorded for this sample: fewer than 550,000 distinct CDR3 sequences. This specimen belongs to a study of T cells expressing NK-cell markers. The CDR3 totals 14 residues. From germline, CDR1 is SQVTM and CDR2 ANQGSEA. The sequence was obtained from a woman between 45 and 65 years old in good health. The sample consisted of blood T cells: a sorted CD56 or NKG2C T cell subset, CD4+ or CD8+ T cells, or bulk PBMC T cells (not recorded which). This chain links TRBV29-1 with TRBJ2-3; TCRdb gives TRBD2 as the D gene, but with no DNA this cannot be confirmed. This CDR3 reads CSVGTSGRGDTQYF.